This T cell receptor beta chain was recovered during a study of blood T cells in healthy people across ages. Primed by a sample-barcoded 5' primer and a J-beta primer mix, a second PCR proceeded for roughly 6 to 12 cycles. TCRdb processed the 5' RACE reads anew with MiXCR; each CDR3 protein has one entry. The repertoire includes about 650,000 distinct CDR3 sequences, approximately 29% of them detected once, and 15% sits in the top ten. Per the germline V gene, CDR1 is SNHLY and CDR2 is FYNNEI. Unmatched junction bases numbered 18, after V lost 7 bases and J lost 15 bases. This CDR3 region has 15 residues. Points from the study as a whole: Leaving the PBMCs unsorted stopped any conclusive comparison of naive versus antigen-experienced cells. Whereas aged donors had fewer naive CD4+ cells, long-lived donors had more of them and higher diversity. In these data, TCR beta diversity tracked strongly with naive T cell percentage. When one million T cells were used, diversity estimates were thought to be underestimates.

On this clonotype: Its antigen remains unidentified. A clone one base away is much larger, so this may be a read error.

Sequenced sample: blood. The receptor was derived from a woman older than 75 in good health. V usage is TRBV2 and J usage is TRBJ2-6, with TRBD1 identical over 7 bases. The CDR3 here is CASIGTVLTCDGLTF. CDR3 DNA: TGTGCCAGCATTGGGACAGTTCTAACTTGCGATGGCCTGACTTTC.